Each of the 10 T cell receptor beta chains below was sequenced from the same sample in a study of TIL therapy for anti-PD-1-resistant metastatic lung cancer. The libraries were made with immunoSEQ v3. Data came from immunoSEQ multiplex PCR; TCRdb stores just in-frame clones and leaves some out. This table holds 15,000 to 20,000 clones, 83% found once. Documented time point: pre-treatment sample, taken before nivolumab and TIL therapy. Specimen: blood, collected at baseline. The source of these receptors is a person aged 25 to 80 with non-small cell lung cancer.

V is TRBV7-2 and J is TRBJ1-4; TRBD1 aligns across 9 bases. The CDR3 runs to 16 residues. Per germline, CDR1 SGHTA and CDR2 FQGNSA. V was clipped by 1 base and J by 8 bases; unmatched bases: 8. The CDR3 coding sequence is TGTGCCAGCAGCTTAGGGGTACAGGGGGCCCGAGAAAAACTGTTTTTT. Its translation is CASSLGVQGAREKLFF.

CDR3 nucleotides: TGTGCCAGCAGCTTAGCGCCCCAGACTAGCGGGGAGCAGTTCTTC. It translates to CASSLAPQTSGEQFF. This chain uses TRBV7-2 with TRBJ2-1; 10 nucleotides align to TRBD2. Germline loops: CDR1 SGHTA, CDR2 FQGNSA. CDR3 length: 15 residues. The junction had 6 bases not matched to a gene; V was cut back by 0 bases and J by 10 bases.

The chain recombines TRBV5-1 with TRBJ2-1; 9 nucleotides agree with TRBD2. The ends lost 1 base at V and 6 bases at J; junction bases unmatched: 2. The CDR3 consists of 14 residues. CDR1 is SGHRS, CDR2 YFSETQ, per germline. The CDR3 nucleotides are TGCGCCAGCAGCTTGTCGACTAGCGGCAATGAGCAGTTCTTC. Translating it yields CASSLSTSGNEQFF.

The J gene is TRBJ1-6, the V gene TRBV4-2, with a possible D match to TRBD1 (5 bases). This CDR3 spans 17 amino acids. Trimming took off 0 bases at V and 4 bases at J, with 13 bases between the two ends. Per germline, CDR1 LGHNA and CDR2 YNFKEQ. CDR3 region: CASSQEAGTQYNSPLHF. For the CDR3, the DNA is TGTGCCAGCAGCCAAGAAGCCGGGACGCAGTATAATTCACCCCTCCACTTT.

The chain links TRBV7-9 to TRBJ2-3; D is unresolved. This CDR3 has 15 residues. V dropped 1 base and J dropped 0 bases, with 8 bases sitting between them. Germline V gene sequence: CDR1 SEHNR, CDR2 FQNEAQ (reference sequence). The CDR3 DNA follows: TGTGCCAGCAGCTTAGACCTACTAAGCACAGATACGCAGTATTTT. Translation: CASSLDLLSTDTQYF.

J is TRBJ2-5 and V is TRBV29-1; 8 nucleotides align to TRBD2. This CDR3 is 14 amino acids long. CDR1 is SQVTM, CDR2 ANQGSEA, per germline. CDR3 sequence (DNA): TGCAGAACAGGCCCAGCGACTAGCGTAGAGACCCAGTACTTC. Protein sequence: CRTGPATSVETQYF. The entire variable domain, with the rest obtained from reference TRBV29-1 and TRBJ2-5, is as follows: SAVISQKPSRDICQRGTSLTIQCQVDSQVTMMFWYRQQPGQSLTLIATANQGSEATYESGFVIDKFPISRPNLTFSTLTVSNMSPEDSSIYLCRTGPATSVETQYFGPGTRLLVL.

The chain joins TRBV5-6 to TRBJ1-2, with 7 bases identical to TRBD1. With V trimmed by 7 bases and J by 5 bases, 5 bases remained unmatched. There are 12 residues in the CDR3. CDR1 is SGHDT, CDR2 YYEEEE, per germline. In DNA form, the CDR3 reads TGTGCCAGCGGATCGACAGGGTATGGCTACACCTTC. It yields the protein CASGSTGYGYTF.

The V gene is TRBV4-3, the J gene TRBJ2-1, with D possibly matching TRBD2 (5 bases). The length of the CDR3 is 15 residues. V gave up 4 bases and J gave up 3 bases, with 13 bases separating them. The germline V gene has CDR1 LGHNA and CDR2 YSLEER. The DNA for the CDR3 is TGCGCCAGCAGCCTTTTTGCGGGCCTCTACAATGAGCAGTTCTTC. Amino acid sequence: CASSLFAGLYNEQFF.

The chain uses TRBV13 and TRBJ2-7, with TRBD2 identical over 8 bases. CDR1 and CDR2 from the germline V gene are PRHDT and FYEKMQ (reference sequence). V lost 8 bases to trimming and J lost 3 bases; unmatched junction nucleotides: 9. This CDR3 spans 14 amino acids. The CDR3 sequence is CASANEREYYEQYF. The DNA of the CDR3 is TGTGCCAGCGCCAACGAGCGGGAGTACTACGAGCAGTACTTC.

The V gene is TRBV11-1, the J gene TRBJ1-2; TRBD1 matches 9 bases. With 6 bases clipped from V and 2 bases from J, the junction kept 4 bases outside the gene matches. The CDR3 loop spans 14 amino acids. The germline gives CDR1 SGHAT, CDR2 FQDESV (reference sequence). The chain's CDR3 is CASSSGTGNYGYTF. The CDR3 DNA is TGTGCCAGCAGTTCCGGGACAGGGAACTATGGCTACACCTTC.